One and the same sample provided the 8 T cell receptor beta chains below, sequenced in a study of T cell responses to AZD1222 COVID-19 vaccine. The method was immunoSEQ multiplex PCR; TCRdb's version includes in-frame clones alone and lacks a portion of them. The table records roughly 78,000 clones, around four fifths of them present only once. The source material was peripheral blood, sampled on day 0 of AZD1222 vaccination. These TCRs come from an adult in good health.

DNA for the CDR3: TGTGCCAGCAGCCTCCCACCTTCACCCCTCCACTTT. Its protein product is CASSLPPSPLHF. The chain has TRBV6-2 or TRBV6-3 and TRBJ1-6; D is ambiguous. V lost 6 bases to trimming and J lost 9 bases, with 9 bases between them. Germline lookup yields CDR1 MNHEY and CDR2 SVGEGT. The CDR3 totals 12 residues.

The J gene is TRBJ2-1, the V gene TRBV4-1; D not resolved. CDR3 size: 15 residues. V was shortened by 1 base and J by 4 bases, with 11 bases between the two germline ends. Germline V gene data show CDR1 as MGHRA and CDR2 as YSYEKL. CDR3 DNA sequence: TGCGCCAGCAGCCAAGGATTTCCGCCATACAATGAGCAGTTCTTC. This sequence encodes CASSQGFPPYNEQFF.

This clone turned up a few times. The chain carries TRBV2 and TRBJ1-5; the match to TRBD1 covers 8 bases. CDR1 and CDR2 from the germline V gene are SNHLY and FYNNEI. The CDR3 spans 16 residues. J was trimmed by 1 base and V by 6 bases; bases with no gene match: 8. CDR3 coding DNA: TGTGCCAGCAGCGGCGGACAGGGAATCAGCAATCAGCCCCAGCATTTT. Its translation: CASSGGQGISNQPQHF.

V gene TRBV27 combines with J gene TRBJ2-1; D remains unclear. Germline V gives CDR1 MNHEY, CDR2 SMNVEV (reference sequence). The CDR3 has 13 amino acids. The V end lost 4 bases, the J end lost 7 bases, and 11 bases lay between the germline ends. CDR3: CASSSMKRNEQFF. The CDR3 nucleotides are TGTGCCAGCAGTTCGATGAAAAGGAATGAGCAGTTCTTC.

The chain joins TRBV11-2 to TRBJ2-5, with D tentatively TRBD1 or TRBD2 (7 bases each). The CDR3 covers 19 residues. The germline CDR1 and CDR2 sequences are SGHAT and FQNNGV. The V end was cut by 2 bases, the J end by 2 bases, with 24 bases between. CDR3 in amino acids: CASSLLGGGMTGRQETQYF. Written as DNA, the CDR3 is TGTGCCAGCAGCTTACTTGGGGGGGGGATGACAGGGCGTCAAGAGACCCAGTACTTC.

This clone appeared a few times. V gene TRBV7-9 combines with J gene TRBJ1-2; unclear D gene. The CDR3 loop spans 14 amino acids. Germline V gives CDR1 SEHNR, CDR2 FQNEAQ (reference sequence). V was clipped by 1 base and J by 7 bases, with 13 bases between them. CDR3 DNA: TGTGCCAGCAGCTTAGGGCGGGAAGCCGCTGGCTACACCTTC. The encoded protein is CASSLGREAAGYTF.

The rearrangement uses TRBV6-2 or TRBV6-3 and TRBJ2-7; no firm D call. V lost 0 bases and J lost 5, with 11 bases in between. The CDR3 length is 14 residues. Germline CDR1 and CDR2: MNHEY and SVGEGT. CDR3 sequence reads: CASSYSTPNHEQYF. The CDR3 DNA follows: TGTGCCAGCAGTTACTCGACCCCTAATCACGAGCAGTACTTC.

Written as DNA, the CDR3 is TGTGCCAGCAGCCCGAGAAACAGGGCTTCAGATGGCTACACCTTC. Its translation is CASSPRNRASDGYTF. The V call is TRBV6-2 or TRBV6-3, the J call TRBJ1-2; possibly TRBD1 for D (6 bases). Germline CDR1 reads MNHEY; CDR2 reads SVGEGT. The V end lost 6 bases, the J end lost 6 bases, and 20 bases lay between the germline ends. This CDR3 comprises 15 residues.